The clone carrying this T cell receptor beta chain was recorded a few times. The antigen remains undetermined. The source of the sample is a study of T cells in Graves' hyperthyroidism and ophthalmopathy. In the study overall: The initial diagnosis was the point when peripheral blood was collected, ahead of any treatment. Broader study findings: Ophthalmopathy was separated from stable hyperthyroidism by a 13 V-J model. Appearing also in blood were most of the thyroid clonotypes expanded above 0.001.

Template material for amplifying TCR beta CDR3 regions consisted of RNA transcripts. HTBI primers were used for first-round RT-PCR of the TCR CDR3. TCRdb recomputed calls from the multiplex PCR reads with MiXCR, one row per CDR3 protein. The table shows 350,000 to 450,000 distinct CDR3 sequences, with roughly a sixth occurring only once. Trimming cost V 0 bases and J 4 bases; bases outside gene matches: 20. Per the germline V gene, CDR1 is MNHEY and CDR2 is SMNVEV (reference sequence). The CDR3 is 20 amino acids. The clonotype was recovered from a woman in her thirties with Graves' hyperthyroidism that later progressed to Graves' ophthalmopathy. The J gene is TRBJ2-7, the V gene TRBV27; 8 positions agree with TRBD1. Sequencing was performed on blood. For the CDR3, the DNA is TGTGCCAGCAGTTTATCGACGACAGGGGATGGTGTCCATTTAGATTACGAGCAGTACTTC. Its protein is CASSLSTTGDGVHLDYEQYF.